In its sample, the clone carrying this TCR beta chain was seen a few times. The target antigen is unknown. This record comes from a study of T cell repertoires in cytomegalovirus infection. At the level of the study: Indicated by public TCR beta signatures were CMV infection and matching HLA type. Findings of the study overall: The ex vivo response was dominated by HLA-C-restricted CMV-specific TCR beta clonotypes. Public TCR beta family frequency separated CMV-and-HLA carriers, including in an independent cohort.

Trimming took 1 base from V and 5 from J; bases not matched to a gene: 8. The CDR3 consists of 16 residues. In germline, CDR1 is SGHAT, CDR2 FQNNGV. TCRdb itself ran the reads through MiXCR, one entry per CDR3 protein. This table holds about 740,000 distinct CDR3 sequences, less than 40% found once. The clonotype comes from a human donor in good health (CMV status not recorded). Some clones in this sample may be carry-over from other donors' samples. Sequencing was carried out using PBMCs. This chain uses TRBV11-2 with TRBJ2-5; 9 bases map to TRBD1. The CDR3 sequence: CASSLAGDRVYETQYF. CDR3 in DNA: TGTGCCAGCAGCTTAGCGGGGGACAGGGTATATGAGACCCAGTACTTC.